A single sample is the source of the 5 T cell receptor beta chains below, sequenced in a study of shared clonotypes between healthy human individuals. The repertoire was sequenced with immunoSEQ multiplex PCR; TCRdb's copy has only in-frame clones and lacks some. The sample yields about 2 million clones, about 95% seen once. CD45RO-negative CD8 cells positively selected for CCR7 made up the naive population, which excluded terminally differentiated effector memory CD45RA+ cells. Material for sequencing was naive CD8+ T cells sorted from blood. These receptors were collected from a man aged 18 to 29 in good health.

This clone was picked up one time. The J gene is TRBJ1-4, the V gene TRBV7-8, with D perhaps matching TRBD1 (5 bases). The CDR3 has 16 amino acids. Germline CDR1 SGHVS, CDR2 FQNEAQ. Trimming cost V 1 base and J 5 bases, with 14 bases left between them. CDR3 amino acids: CASSLVPTVINEKLFF. The CDR3 region has the DNA TGTGCCAGCAGCTTAGTACCGACAGTTATAAATGAAAAACTGTTTTTT.

CDR3 in amino acids: CASRAFLNTGELFF. The CDR3 DNA sequence: TGTGCCAGCAGGGCGTTTCTGAACACCGGGGAGCTGTTTTTT. The chain employs TRBV27 and TRBJ2-2, with D unresolved. Per germline, CDR1 MNHEY and CDR2 SMNVEV (reference sequence). This CDR3 has 14 residues. Trimming left V 6 bases short and J 1 base short, with 9 bases between.

The V gene is TRBV11-2, the J gene TRBJ2-3; D call uncertain. Germline CDR1 SGHAT, CDR2 FQNNGV. The CDR3 length is 15 residues. V lost 4 bases and J 2 bases, leaving 13 bases between the germline ends. The CDR3 DNA sequence: TGTGCCAGCAGCTCCTGGACCATAAACACAGATACGCAGTATTTT. Residues: CASSSWTINTDTQYF.

This chain uses TRBV6-1 with TRBJ2-7; unclear D gene. This CDR3 has 14 amino acids. Trimming took 1 base from V and 3 from J, leaving 10 bases between them. Germline assignment: CDR1 MNHNS and CDR2 SASEGT. The CDR3 is CASSEDAWDYEQYF. For the CDR3, the DNA is TGTGCCAGCAGTGAAGATGCGTGGGACTACGAGCAGTACTTC.

The chain joins TRBV10-2 to TRBJ2-7; 8 nucleotides match TRBD1. V dropped 3 bases and J dropped 2; count of bases not matched to a gene: 6. Germline CDR1 WSHSY, CDR2 SAAADI. CDR3 length: 15 amino acids. The CDR3 DNA is TGCGCCAGCAGTGATGGACAGGGCAACCCCTACGAGCAGTACTTC. It specifies CASSDGQGNPYEQYF.